One and the same sample provided the 8 T cell receptor beta chains below, sequenced in a study of blood T cells in healthy people across ages. A second PCR of 7 to 11 cycles used a sample-barcoded 5' primer and a J-beta primer mix. Each CDR3 protein gets one entry after TCRdb re-called the 5' RACE reads with MiXCR. The sample includes under 800,000 distinct CDR3 sequences, roughly 21% of them seen just once. Sequenced: blood. The receptors come from a man aged 65-85 years in good health.

This clonotype was seen a few times. The chain recombines TRBV6-6 with TRBJ1-1, with TRBD1 matching over 7 bases. CDR3 length equals 15 residues. Losses at the gene ends were 4 bases for V and 4 bases for J; bases not matched to a gene: 9. Germline values: CDR1 MNHNY, CDR2 SVGAGI (reference sequence). The CDR3 loop reads CASSSRRQGGTEAFF. The CDR3 DNA is TGTGCCAGCAGTTCACGCCGACAGGGTGGCACTGAAGCTTTCTTT.

This clonotype has a handful of counts. This rearrangement joins TRBV10-2 to TRBJ2-5; no firm D call. Germline V gene lookup returns CDR1 WSHSY and CDR2 SAAADI. Trimming left V 1 base short and J 13 bases short, with 16 bases between. The CDR3 runs 13 residues. The CDR3 DNA reads TGCGCCAGCAGTGAGTTCAGTTCCTACGAGCGGTACTTC. Amino acid sequence: CASSEFSSYERYF.

The rearrangement links TRBV2 to TRBJ2-5, with D unresolved. The J call is doubtful: the DNA matches TRBJ2-1 better. From germline, CDR1 is SNHLY and CDR2 FYNNEI. This CDR3 contains 11 residues. This chain's CDR3 is CASSVKNEQFF. The CDR3 DNA reads TGTGCCAGCAGCGTTAAGAATGAGCAGTTCTTC.

This clonotype was seen a handful of times. The chain uses TRBV9 and TRBJ2-5; 8 nucleotides match TRBD1. Germline V gene data show CDR1 as SGDLS and CDR2 as YYNGEE. This CDR3 comprises 13 residues. V gave up 3 bases and J gave up 3 bases; unmatched junction bases: 1. The DNA for the CDR3 is TGTGCCAGCAGCGGGGGACAGGAAGAGACCCAGTACTTC. Protein sequence: CASSGGQEETQYF.

This chain connects TRBV6-6 to TRBJ2-7; tentative D call: TRBD1 (6 bases). Trimming took off 5 bases at V and 6 bases at J, with 11 bases between the two ends. There are 12 residues in the CDR3. The germline gives CDR1 MNHNY, CDR2 SVGAGI (reference sequence). CDR3 loop: CASSTQGSEQYF. The CDR3 DNA reads as TGTGCCAGCAGTACCCAGGGGAGCGAGCAGTACTTC.

The sample holds a few counts of this clonotype. The chain employs TRBV28 and TRBJ2-5, with 8 bases lining up with TRBD1. The better agreement between TRBJ2-7 and the DNA end casts doubt on the J call. Germline V lookup: CDR1 MDHEN, CDR2 SYDVKM. The CDR3 covers 14 residues. The CDR3 reads CASSLLTGGYEQYF. The CDR3 nucleotides are TGTGCCAGCAGTCTATTAACAGGGGGCTACGAGCAGTACTTC.

The J gene is TRBJ2-1, the V gene TRBV7-2; D unclear. V was pared by 0 bases and J by 0 bases, with 6 bases between. The CDR3 totals 15 residues. Per germline, CDR1 SGHTA and CDR2 FQGNSA. As DNA, the CDR3 is TGTGCCAGCAGCTTAGCAGACTTCTCCTACAATGAGCAGTTCTTC. This codes for CASSLADFSYNEQFF.

This sequence joins TRBV20-1 and TRBJ1-2; D is uncertain. The V end lost 0 bases, the J end lost 6 bases, and 8 bases lay between the germline ends. Germline values: CDR1 DFQATT, CDR2 SNEGSKA (reference sequence). The CDR3 is made up of 12 amino acids. The CDR3 loop reads CSARDQPDGYTF. As DNA, the CDR3 is TGCAGTGCTAGAGATCAGCCCGATGGCTACACCTTC.